The rows below give T cell receptor beta chains drawn from one sample of a study of T cells in Graves' hyperthyroidism and ophthalmopathy. TCRdb independently ran MiXCR on the multiplex PCR reads; one entry per CDR3 protein. The profile shows under 700,000 distinct CDR3 sequences, around 46% of them singletons. Sequencing was done on a sample of peripheral blood or thyroid tissue (not recorded which). All receptors come from a woman aged 18 to 35 with Graves' hyperthyroidism. The CDR3 runs from the conserved cysteine through the conserved F or W. The D gene is left open where the match is weak. The size entry is marked missing in some rows and otherwise reads once, few, many or a size class.

abundance: few; j_gene: TRBJ2-6; v_gene: TRBV2; d_gene: .; CDR3aa: CASTPWSGANVLTF; CDR3nt: TGTGCCAGCACCCCGTGGAGCGGGGCCAACGTCCTGACTTTC
abundance: .; j_gene: TRBJ2-7; v_gene: TRBV7-2; d_gene: TRBD1; CDR3aa: CASSLALDRVSEQYF; CDR3nt: TGTGCCAGCAGCTTAGCACTAGACAGGGTGAGCGAGCAGTACTTC
abundance: .; j_gene: TRBJ2-6; v_gene: TRBV29-1; d_gene: .; CDR3aa: CSVEDSSGANVLTF; CDR3nt: TGCAGCGTTGAGGACAGTTCTGGGGCCAACGTCCTGACTTTC
abundance: .; j_gene: TRBJ2-5; v_gene: TRBV2; d_gene: .; CDR3aa: CASSETGGQTQYF; CDR3nt: TGTGCCAGCAGTGAGACCGGGGGCCAGACCCAGTACTTC
abundance: .; j_gene: TRBJ2-5; v_gene: TRBV7-9; d_gene: .; CDR3aa: CASSLKGPETQYF; CDR3nt: TGTGCCAGCAGTTTGAAGGGTCCCGAGACCCAGTACTTC
abundance: .; j_gene: TRBJ1-2; v_gene: TRBV15; d_gene: .; CDR3aa: CATSRDLRNYGYTF; CDR3nt: TGTGCCACCAGCAGAGATTTGAGGAACTATGGCTACACCTTC
abundance: .; j_gene: TRBJ2-1; v_gene: TRBV2; d_gene: .; CDR3aa: CAGGIGDNEQFF; CDR3nt: TGTGCCGGCGGAATTGGGGACAATGAGCAGTTCTTC
abundance: .; j_gene: TRBJ1-2; v_gene: TRBV4-3; d_gene: .; CDR3aa: CASSQDLSYGYTF; CDR3nt: TGCGCCAGCAGCCAAGATCTAAGCTATGGCTACACCTTC
abundance: many; j_gene: TRBJ2-5; v_gene: TRBV7-7; d_gene: .; CDR3aa: CASSLSIAGETQYF; CDR3nt: TGTGCCAGCAGCTTATCAATAGCCGGGGAGACCCAGTACTTC
abundance: .; j_gene: TRBJ2-2; v_gene: TRBV2; d_gene: .; CDR3aa: CASSERLSGELFF; CDR3nt: TGTGCCAGCAGTGAGAGGTTGTCCGGGGAGCTGTTTTTT
abundance: many; j_gene: TRBJ1-6; v_gene: TRBV10-3; d_gene: .; CDR3aa: CAISGTRDSPLHF; CDR3nt: TGTGCCATCAGCGGAACTAGGGATTCACCCCTCCACTTT
abundance: .; j_gene: TRBJ2-7; v_gene: TRBV5-1; d_gene: TRBD1; CDR3aa: CASSYSGQATYEQYF; CDR3nt: TGCGCCAGCAGCTACTCGGGACAGGCTACCTACGAGCAGTACTTC
abundance: .; j_gene: TRBJ1-2; v_gene: TRBV25-1; d_gene: .; CDR3aa: CASRRPYHGYTF; CDR3nt: TGTGCCAGCCGCCGACCCTACCATGGCTACACCTTC
abundance: few; j_gene: TRBJ2-7; v_gene: TRBV19; d_gene: TRBD2; CDR3aa: CASSFRGLAGGTYEQYF; CDR3nt: TGTGCCAGTAGTTTCCGCGGACTAGCGGGAGGAACATACGAGCAGTACTTC
abundance: few; j_gene: TRBJ2-2; v_gene: TRBV2; d_gene: .; CDR3aa: CASSGERINTGELFF; CDR3nt: TGTGCCAGCAGTGGAGAGCGGATTAACACCGGGGAGCTGTTTTTT
abundance: .; j_gene: TRBJ2-1; v_gene: TRBV2; d_gene: .; CDR3aa: CASTGANEQFF; CDR3nt: TGTGCCAGCACTGGGGCGAATGAGCAGTTCTTC
abundance: many; j_gene: TRBJ1-2; v_gene: TRBV10-3; d_gene: TRBD1; CDR3aa: CASETRGRGYGYTF; CDR3nt: TGTGCCAGCGAAACAAGGGGGCGCGGCTATGGCTACACCTTC
abundance: .; j_gene: TRBJ1-1; v_gene: TRBV2; d_gene: .; CDR3aa: CASSEVALGGYTEAFF; CDR3nt: TGTGCCAGCAGTGAAGTAGCACTCGGCGGGTACACTGAAGCTTTCTTT
abundance: many; j_gene: TRBJ1-2; v_gene: TRBV15; d_gene: .; CDR3aa: CATSRDGVGYTF; CDR3nt: TGTGCCACCAGCAGAGATGGTGTTGGCTACACCTTC
abundance: few; j_gene: TRBJ2-7; v_gene: TRBV2; d_gene: .; CDR3aa: CTTTGAQYEQYF; CDR3nt: TGTACCACCACGGGGGCTCAGTACGAGCAGTACTTC
abundance: .; j_gene: TRBJ2-7; v_gene: TRBV7-9; d_gene: .; CDR3aa: CASSGPLSSYEQYF; CDR3nt: TGTGCCAGCAGCGGACCGTTAAGCTCCTACGAGCAGTACTTC
abundance: few; j_gene: TRBJ2-7; v_gene: TRBV6-6; d_gene: TRBD2; CDR3aa: CASRRTSGTYEQYF; CDR3nt: TGTGCCAGCAGACGGACTAGCGGGACTTACGAGCAGTACTTC
abundance: many; j_gene: TRBJ1-2; v_gene: TRBV29-1; d_gene: .; CDR3aa: CSVELADSGGYTF; CDR3nt: TGCAGCGTTGAATTGGCAGATTCGGGTGGCTACACCTTC
abundance: .; j_gene: TRBJ1-4; v_gene: TRBV4-1; d_gene: .; CDR3aa: CASSTGPGRTEKLFF; CDR3nt: TGCGCCAGCAGCACAGGTCCGGGACGCACTGAAAAACTGTTTTTT
abundance: .; j_gene: TRBJ2-7; v_gene: TRBV20-1; d_gene: .; CDR3aa: CSARAADTYEQYF; CDR3nt: TGCAGTGCTAGAGCCGCAGATACCTACGAGCAGTACTTC
abundance: .; j_gene: TRBJ1-2; v_gene: TRBV5-4; d_gene: .; CDR3aa: CASSRDRPKGYTF; CDR3nt: TGTGCCAGCAGCCGGGACCGCCCCAAAGGGTACACCTTC
abundance: .; j_gene: TRBJ1-2; v_gene: TRBV29-1; d_gene: .; CDR3aa: CSQVGRQHGYTF; CDR3nt: TGCAGCCAAGTCGGGCGGCAGCATGGCTACACCTTC
abundance: .; j_gene: TRBJ2-5; v_gene: TRBV7-8; d_gene: TRBD1; CDR3aa: CASSSRTGGYWDF; CDR3nt: TGTGCCAGCAGCTCCCGGACAGGGGGCTACTGGGACTTC
abundance: .; j_gene: TRBJ1-2; v_gene: TRBV25-1; d_gene: .; CDR3aa: CASVEDRRGAEGYTF; CDR3nt: TGTGCCAGCGTTGAAGATCGACGGGGCGCGGAGGGCTACACCTTC
abundance: .; j_gene: TRBJ2-7; v_gene: TRBV29-1; d_gene: .; CDR3aa: CSSGGEYEQYF; CDR3nt: TGCAGCTCCGGAGGGGAATACGAGCAGTACTTC
abundance: few; j_gene: TRBJ1-1; v_gene: TRBV2; d_gene: .; CDR3aa: CASRETAYEAFF; CDR3nt: TGTGCCAGCAGAGAGACGGCTTATGAAGCTTTCTTT
abundance: .; j_gene: TRBJ1-3; v_gene: TRBV7-2; d_gene: TRBD1; CDR3aa: CASSGDRPRSGNTIYF; CDR3nt: TGTGCCAGCAGCGGGGACAGGCCCCGCTCTGGAAACACCATATATTTT
abundance: .; j_gene: TRBJ2-2; v_gene: TRBV7-3; d_gene: .; CDR3aa: CASSLLEGRTGELFF; CDR3nt: TGTGCCAGCAGCTTATTAGAAGGGCGCACCGGGGAGCTGTTTTTT
abundance: .; j_gene: TRBJ1-3; v_gene: TRBV26; d_gene: .; CDR3aa: CASSSGQLSGNTIYF; CDR3nt: TGTGCCAGCAGTTCCGGACAGCTCTCTGGAAACACCATATATTTT
abundance: .; j_gene: TRBJ2-6; v_gene: TRBV7-9; d_gene: .; CDR3aa: CASSAPHNYGANVLTF; CDR3nt: TGTGCCAGCAGCGCCCCCCACAACTATGGGGCCAACGTCCTGACTTTC
abundance: .; j_gene: TRBJ1-1; v_gene: TRBV7-3; d_gene: .; CDR3aa: CASTPGGRGNTEAFF; CDR3nt: TGTGCCAGCACCCCCGGGGGGCGGGGGAACACTGAAGCTTTCTTT
abundance: once; j_gene: TRBJ1-1; v_gene: TRBV5-1; d_gene: TRBD1; CDR3aa: CASSVDRGLAAEAFF; CDR3nt: TGCGCCAGCAGCGTGGACAGGGGGCTTGCCGCTGAAGCTTTCTTT
abundance: .; j_gene: TRBJ2-5; v_gene: TRBV2; d_gene: TRBD2; CDR3aa: CASRLLAEDEQSF; CDR3nt: TGTGCCAGCAGGTTGCTAGCGGAGGATGAGCAGTCCTTC
abundance: .; j_gene: TRBJ1-2; v_gene: TRBV19; d_gene: .; CDR3aa: CASSPTVPYGGYGYTF; CDR3nt: TGTGCCAGTAGTCCTACCGTCCCATACGGAGGCTATGGCTACACCTTC
abundance: few; j_gene: TRBJ2-7; v_gene: TRBV2; d_gene: .; CDR3aa: CASSVGTFYEQYF; CDR3nt: TGTGCCAGCAGTGTTGGGACTTTCTACGAGCAGTACTTC
abundance: many; j_gene: TRBJ1-1; v_gene: TRBV15; d_gene: .; CDR3aa: CATSEWKNTEAFF; CDR3nt: TGTGCCACCAGCGAGTGGAAGAACACTGAAGCTTTCTTT
abundance: .; j_gene: TRBJ1-3; v_gene: TRBV12-3/TRBV12-4; d_gene: .; CDR3aa: CASSSQGYTIYF; CDR3nt: TGTGCCAGCAGTTCTCAAGGATACACCATATATTTT
abundance: many; j_gene: TRBJ1-2; v_gene: TRBV2; d_gene: .; CDR3aa: CASSELGSYGYTF; CDR3nt: TGTGCCAGCAGTGAACTCGGGAGCTATGGCTACACCTTC
abundance: .; j_gene: TRBJ1-1; v_gene: TRBV9; d_gene: .; CDR3aa: CASSVDSRGPNTEAFF; CDR3nt: TGTGCCAGCAGCGTAGATAGCAGGGGCCCGAACACTGAAGCTTTCTTT
abundance: many; j_gene: TRBJ1-1; v_gene: TRBV7-9; d_gene: .; CDR3aa: CASSPPGGTEAFF; CDR3nt: TGTGCCAGCAGCCCTCCTGGGGGCACTGAAGCTTTCTTT
abundance: .; j_gene: TRBJ2-7; v_gene: TRBV7-2; d_gene: TRBD1; CDR3aa: CASSWGQGNPYEQYF; CDR3nt: TGTGCCAGCAGCTGGGGACAGGGAAATCCCTACGAGCAGTACTTC
abundance: .; j_gene: TRBJ1-5; v_gene: TRBV7-9; d_gene: TRBD1; CDR3aa: CASSLGEDRGLQPQHF; CDR3nt: TGTGCCAGCAGCTTAGGTGAAGACAGGGGGCTACAGCCCCAGCATTTT
abundance: .; j_gene: TRBJ2-2; v_gene: TRBV5-1; d_gene: TRBD2; CDR3aa: CASGTSGSGNTGELFF; CDR3nt: TGCGCCAGCGGGACTAGCGGGAGCGGAAACACCGGGGAGCTGTTTTTT
abundance: .; j_gene: TRBJ2-7; v_gene: TRBV7-2; d_gene: .; CDR3aa: CASSRRTAKTLEQYF; CDR3nt: TGTGCCAGCAGCCGGCGGACAGCCAAAACGCTCGAGCAGTACTTC
abundance: many; j_gene: TRBJ2-6; v_gene: TRBV15; d_gene: .; CDR3aa: CATSVLGSFGANVLTF; CDR3nt: TGTGCCACCAGCGTACTAGGTTCCTTTGGGGCCAACGTCCTGACTTTC
abundance: .; j_gene: TRBJ2-7; v_gene: TRBV6-5; d_gene: .; CDR3aa: CASSYEFEQYF; CDR3nt: TGTGCCAGCAGTTACGAGTTCGAGCAGTACTTC
abundance: many; j_gene: TRBJ1-2; v_gene: TRBV10-3; d_gene: .; CDR3aa: CAISEQGVNYGYTF; CDR3nt: TGTGCCATCAGTGAGCAGGGCGTTAACTATGGCTACACCTTC
abundance: .; j_gene: TRBJ2-7; v_gene: TRBV10-3; d_gene: .; CDR3aa: CAIREDAGNSYEQYF; CDR3nt: TGTGCCATCAGGGAAGACGCGGGTAATTCCTACGAGCAGTACTTC
abundance: few; j_gene: TRBJ1-5; v_gene: TRBV20-1; d_gene: .; CDR3aa: CSAVGEVDQPQHF; CDR3nt: TGCAGTGCGGTGGGGGAAGTCGATCAGCCCCAGCATTTT
abundance: .; j_gene: TRBJ2-6; v_gene: TRBV2; d_gene: .; CDR3aa: CASSYSGGSAGANVLTF; CDR3nt: TGTGCCAGCAGTTACTCGGGGGGCTCAGCTGGGGCCAACGTCCTGACTTTC
abundance: .; j_gene: TRBJ1-1; v_gene: TRBV29-1; d_gene: TRBD1; CDR3aa: CSPTGRGTEAFF; CDR3nt: TGCAGCCCGACAGGGAGGGGCACTGAAGCTTTCTTT
abundance: .; j_gene: TRBJ1-1; v_gene: TRBV11-1; d_gene: .; CDR3aa: CASSLAMGAEAFF; CDR3nt: TGTGCCAGCAGCTTAGCGATGGGGGCTGAAGCTTTCTTT